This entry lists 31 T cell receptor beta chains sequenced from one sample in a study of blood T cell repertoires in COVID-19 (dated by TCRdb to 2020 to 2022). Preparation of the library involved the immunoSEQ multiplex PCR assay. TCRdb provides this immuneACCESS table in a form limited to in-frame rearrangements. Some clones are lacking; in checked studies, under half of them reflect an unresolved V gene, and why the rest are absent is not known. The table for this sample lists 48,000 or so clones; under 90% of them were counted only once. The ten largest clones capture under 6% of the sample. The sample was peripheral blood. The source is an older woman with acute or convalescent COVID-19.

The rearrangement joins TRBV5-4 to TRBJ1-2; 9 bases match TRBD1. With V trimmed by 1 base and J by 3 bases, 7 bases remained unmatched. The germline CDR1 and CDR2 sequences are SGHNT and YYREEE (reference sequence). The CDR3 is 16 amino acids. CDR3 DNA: TGTGCCAGCAGCTTGCCCCCGGGACAGGGAGACTATGGCTACACCTTC. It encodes CASSLPPGQGDYGYTF. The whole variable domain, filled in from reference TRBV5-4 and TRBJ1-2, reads ETGVTQSPTHLIKTRGQQVTLRCSSQSGHNTVSWYQQALGQGPQFIFQYYREEENGRGNFPPRFSGLQFPNYSSELNVNALELDDSALYLCASSLPPGQGDYGYTFGSGTRLTVV.

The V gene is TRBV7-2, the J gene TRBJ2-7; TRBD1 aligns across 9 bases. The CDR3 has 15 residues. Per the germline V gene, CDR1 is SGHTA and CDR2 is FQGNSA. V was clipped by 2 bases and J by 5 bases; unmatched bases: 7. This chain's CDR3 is CASSLNRDRAHEQYF. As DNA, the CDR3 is TGTGCCAGCAGCTTAAACAGGGACAGGGCCCACGAGCAGTACTTC.

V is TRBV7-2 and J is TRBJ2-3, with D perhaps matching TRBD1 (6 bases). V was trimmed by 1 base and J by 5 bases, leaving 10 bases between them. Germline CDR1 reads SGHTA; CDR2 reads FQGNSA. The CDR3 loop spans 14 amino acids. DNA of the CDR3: TGTGCCAGCAGCTTAGGCCCCAGGGGAGATACGCAGTATTTT. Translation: CASSLGPRGDTQYF. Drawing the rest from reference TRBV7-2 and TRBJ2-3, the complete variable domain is GAGVSQSPSNKVTEKGKDVELRCDPISGHTALYWYRQSLGQGLEFLIYFQGNSAPDKSGLPSDRFSAERTGGSVSTLTIQRTQQEDSAVYLCASSLGPRGDTQYFGPGTRLTVL.

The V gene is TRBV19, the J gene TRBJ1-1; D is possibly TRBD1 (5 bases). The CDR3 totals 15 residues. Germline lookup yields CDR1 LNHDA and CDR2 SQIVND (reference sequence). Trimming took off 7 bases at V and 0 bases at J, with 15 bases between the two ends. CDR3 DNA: TGTGCCAGTAAGTGGCGGGGCCGATTGAACACTGAAGCTTTCTTT. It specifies CASKWRGRLNTEAFF.

The CDR3, as DNA: TGTGCCAGCAGCTTAATGGCTAGCGGGAGCGGGGATGAGCAGTTCTTC. This gives the protein CASSLMASGSGDEQFF. The chain has TRBV7-3 and TRBJ2-1; TRBD2 aligns across 10 bases. J lost 8 bases, V lost 1 base, and 8 bases had no gene match. Germline CDR1 is SGHTA and CDR2 is FQGTGA. The CDR3 extends over 16 amino acids.

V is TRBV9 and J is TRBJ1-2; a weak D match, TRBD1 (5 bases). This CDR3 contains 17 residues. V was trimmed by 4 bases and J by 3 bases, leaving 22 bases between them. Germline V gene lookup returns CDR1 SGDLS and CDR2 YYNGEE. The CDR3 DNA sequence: TGTGCCAGCAGCCAAACAAGCCGACAGATCACCGACTATGGCTACACCTTC. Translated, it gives CASSQTSRQITDYGYTF. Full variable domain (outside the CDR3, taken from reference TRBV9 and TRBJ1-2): DSGVTQTPKHLITATGQRVTLRCSPRSGDLSVYWYQQSLDQGLQFLIQYYNGEERAKGNILERFSAQQFPDLHSELNLSSLELGDSALYFCASSQTSRQITDYGYTFGSGTRLTVV.

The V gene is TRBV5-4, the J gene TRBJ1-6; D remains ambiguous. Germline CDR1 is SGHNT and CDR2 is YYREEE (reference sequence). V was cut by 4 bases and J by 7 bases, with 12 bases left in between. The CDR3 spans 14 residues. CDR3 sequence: CASSVDLGNSPLHF. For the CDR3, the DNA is TGTGCCAGCAGCGTCGACCTGGGCAATTCACCCCTCCACTTT.

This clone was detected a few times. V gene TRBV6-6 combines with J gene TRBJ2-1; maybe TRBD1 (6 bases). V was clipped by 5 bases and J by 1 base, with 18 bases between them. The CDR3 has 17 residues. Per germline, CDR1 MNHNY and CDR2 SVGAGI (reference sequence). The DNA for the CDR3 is TGTGCCAGCAGTCCCATACCCAGGGGAACGTCCTACAATGAGCAGTTCTTC. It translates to CASSPIPRGTSYNEQFF.

The CDR3 sequence is CASSLAGGGNSPLHF. DNA for the CDR3: TGCGCCAGCAGCTTGGCGGGGGGAGGGAATTCACCCCTCCACTTT. V and J are TRBV5-1 and TRBJ1-6, with D perhaps matching TRBD1 (5 bases). Germline V gives CDR1 SGHRS, CDR2 YFSETQ. There are 15 residues in the CDR3. The V gene lost 0 bases and the J gene lost 7 bases, with 11 bases spanning the gap.

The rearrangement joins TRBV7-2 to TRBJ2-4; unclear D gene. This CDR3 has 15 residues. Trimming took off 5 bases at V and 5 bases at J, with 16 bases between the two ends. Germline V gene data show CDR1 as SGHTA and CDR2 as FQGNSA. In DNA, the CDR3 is TGTGCCAGCAGCAGCATCCCCACCCCCCAAAACATTCAGTACTTC. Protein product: CASSSIPTPQNIQYF. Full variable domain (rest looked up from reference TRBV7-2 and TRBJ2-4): GAGVSQSPSNKVTEKGKDVELRCDPISGHTALYWYRQSLGQGLEFLIYFQGNSAPDKSGLPSDRFSAERTGGSVSTLTIQRTQQEDSAVYLCASSSIPTPQNIQYFGAGTRLSVL.

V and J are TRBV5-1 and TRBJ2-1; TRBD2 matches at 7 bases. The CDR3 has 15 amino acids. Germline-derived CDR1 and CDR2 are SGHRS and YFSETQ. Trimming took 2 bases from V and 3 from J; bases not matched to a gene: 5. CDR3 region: CASSLPSGVYNEQFF. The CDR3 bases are TGCGCCAGCAGCTTACCTAGCGGAGTCTACAATGAGCAGTTCTTC.

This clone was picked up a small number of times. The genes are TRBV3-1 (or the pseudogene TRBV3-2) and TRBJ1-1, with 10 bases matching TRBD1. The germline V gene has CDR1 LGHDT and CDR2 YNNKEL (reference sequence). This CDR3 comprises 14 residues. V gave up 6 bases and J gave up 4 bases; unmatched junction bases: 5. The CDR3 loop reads CASSIGQGGTEAFF. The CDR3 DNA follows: TGTGCCAGCAGTATTGGACAGGGGGGCACTGAAGCTTTCTTT.

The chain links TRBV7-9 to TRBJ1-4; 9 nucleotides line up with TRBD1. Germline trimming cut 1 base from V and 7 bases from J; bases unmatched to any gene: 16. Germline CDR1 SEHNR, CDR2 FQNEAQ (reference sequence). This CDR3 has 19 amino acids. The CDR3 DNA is TGTGCCAGCAGCTTAGTCTGGGACAGGGAGAGATTGTCGGGTGAAAAACTGTTTTTT. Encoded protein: CASSLVWDRERLSGEKLFF. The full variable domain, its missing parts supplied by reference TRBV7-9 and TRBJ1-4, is DTGVSQNPRHKITKRGQNVTFRCDPISEHNRLYWYRQTLGQGPEFLTYFQNEAQLEKSRLLSDRFSAERPKGSFSTLEIQRTEQGDSAMYLCASSLVWDRERLSGEKLFFGSGTQLSVL.

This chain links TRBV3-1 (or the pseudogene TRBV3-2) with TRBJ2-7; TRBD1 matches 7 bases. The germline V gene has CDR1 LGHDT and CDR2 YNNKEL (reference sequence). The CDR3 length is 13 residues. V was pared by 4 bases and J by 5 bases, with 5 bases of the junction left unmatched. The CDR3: CASSLRGQDEQYF. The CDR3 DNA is TGTGCCAGCAGCCTGAGGGGGCAAGACGAGCAGTACTTC.

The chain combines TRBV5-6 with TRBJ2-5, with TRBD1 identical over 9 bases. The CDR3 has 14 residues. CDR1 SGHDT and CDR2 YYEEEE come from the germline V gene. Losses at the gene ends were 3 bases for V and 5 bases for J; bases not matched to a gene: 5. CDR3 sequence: CASSSGQGWETQYF. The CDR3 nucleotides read TGTGCCAGCAGCTCGGGACAGGGATGGGAGACCCAGTACTTC.

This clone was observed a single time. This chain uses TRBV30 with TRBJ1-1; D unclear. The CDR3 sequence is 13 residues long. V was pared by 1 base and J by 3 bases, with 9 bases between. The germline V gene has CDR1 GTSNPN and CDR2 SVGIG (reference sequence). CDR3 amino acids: CAWSDAGDTEAFF. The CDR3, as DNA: TGTGCCTGGAGTGACGCGGGAGACACTGAAGCTTTCTTT.

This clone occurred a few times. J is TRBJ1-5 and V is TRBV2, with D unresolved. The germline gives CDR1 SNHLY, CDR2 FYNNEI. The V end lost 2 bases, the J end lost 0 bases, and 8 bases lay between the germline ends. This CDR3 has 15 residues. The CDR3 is CASSELAVSNQPQHF. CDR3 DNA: TGTGCCAGCAGTGAACTGGCCGTTAGCAATCAGCCCCAGCATTTT.

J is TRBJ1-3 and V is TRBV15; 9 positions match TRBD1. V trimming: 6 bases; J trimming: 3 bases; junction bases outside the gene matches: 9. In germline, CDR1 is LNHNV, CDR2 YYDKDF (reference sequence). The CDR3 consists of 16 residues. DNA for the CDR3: TGTGCCACCAGAAAACTCACAGGGGGCATTGGAAACACCATATATTTT. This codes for CATRKLTGGIGNTIYF.

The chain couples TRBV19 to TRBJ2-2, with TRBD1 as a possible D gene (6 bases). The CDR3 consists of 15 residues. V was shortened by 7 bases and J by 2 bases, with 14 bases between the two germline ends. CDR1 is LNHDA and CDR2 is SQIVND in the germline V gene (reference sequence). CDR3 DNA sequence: TGTGCCAGTACATCAGGGGAGCTAAACACCGGGGAGCTGTTTTTT. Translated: CASTSGELNTGELFF.

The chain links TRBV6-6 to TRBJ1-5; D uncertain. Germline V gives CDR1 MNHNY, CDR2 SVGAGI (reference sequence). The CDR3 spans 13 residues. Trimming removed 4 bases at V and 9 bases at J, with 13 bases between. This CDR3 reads CASSFETKRPQHF. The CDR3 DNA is TGTGCCAGCAGTTTCGAAACGAAGAGGCCCCAGCATTTT.

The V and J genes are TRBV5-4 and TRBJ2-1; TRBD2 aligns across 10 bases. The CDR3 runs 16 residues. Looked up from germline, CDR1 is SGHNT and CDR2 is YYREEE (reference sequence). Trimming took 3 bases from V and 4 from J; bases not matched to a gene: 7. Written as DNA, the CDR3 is TGTGCCAGCAGCTCTGAAGCGGGGGGGCCATACAATGAGCAGTTCTTC. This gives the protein CASSSEAGGPYNEQFF.

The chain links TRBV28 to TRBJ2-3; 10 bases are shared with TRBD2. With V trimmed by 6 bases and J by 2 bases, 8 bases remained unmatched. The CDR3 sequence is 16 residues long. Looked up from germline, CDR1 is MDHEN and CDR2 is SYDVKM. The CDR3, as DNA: TGTGCCAGCAGCCGACCGGGACTAGCGAACACAGATACGCAGTATTTT. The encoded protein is CASSRPGLANTDTQYF.

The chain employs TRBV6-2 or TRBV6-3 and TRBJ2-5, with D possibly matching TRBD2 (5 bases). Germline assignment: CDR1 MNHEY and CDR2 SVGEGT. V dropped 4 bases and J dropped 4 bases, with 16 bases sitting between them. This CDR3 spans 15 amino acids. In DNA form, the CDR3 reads TGTGCCAGCAGTTCAGTGGGAGCCCTAGGAGAGACCCAGTACTTC. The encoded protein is CASSSVGALGETQYF.

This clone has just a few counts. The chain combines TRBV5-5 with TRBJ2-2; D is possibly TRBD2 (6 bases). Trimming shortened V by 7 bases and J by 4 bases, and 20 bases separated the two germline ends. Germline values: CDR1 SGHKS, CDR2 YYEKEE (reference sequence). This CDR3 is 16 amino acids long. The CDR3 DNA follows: TGTGCCAGCCTGCGGGATCGGAGGGCCGGCACCGGGGAGCTGTTTTTT. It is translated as CASLRDRRAGTGELFF.

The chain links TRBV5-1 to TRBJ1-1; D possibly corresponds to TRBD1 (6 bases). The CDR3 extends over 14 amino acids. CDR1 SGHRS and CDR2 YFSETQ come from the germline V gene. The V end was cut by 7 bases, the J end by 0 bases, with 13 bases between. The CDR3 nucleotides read TGCGCCAGCTCTGGCGGACAGCTGAACACTGAAGCTTTCTTT. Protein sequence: CASSGGQLNTEAFF.

CDR3 nucleotide sequence: TGCGCCAGCAGCCAGGAGGGGACAGGCTATGGCTACACCTTC. It is translated as CASSQEGTGYGYTF. The chain combines TRBV5-1 with TRBJ1-2; 8 bases fit TRBD1. The V segment lost 4 bases and the J segment 4 bases; nucleotides outside the gene matches: 6. CDR1 is SGHRS and CDR2 is YFSETQ in the germline V gene. This CDR3 has 14 amino acids.

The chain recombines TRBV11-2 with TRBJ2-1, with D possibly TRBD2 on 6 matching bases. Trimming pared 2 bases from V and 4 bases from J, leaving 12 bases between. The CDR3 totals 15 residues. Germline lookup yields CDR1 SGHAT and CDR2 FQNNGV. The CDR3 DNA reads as TGTGCCAGCAGCTTAAGTAGCGGAGGTTACAATGAGCAGTTCTTC. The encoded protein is CASSLSSGGYNEQFF.

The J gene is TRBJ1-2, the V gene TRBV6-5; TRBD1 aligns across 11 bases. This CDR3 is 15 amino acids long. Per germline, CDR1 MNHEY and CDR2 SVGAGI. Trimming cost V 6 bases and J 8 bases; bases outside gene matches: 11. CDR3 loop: CASSLYGQGAWGYTF. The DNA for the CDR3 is TGTGCCAGCAGCCTATACGGACAGGGGGCATGGGGCTACACCTTC.

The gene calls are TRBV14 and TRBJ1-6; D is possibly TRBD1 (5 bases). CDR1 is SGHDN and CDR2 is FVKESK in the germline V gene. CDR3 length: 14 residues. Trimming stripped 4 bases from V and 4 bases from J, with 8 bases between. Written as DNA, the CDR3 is TGTGCCAGCAGCCTTCGACAGTATAATTCACCCCTCCACTTT. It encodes CASSLRQYNSPLHF.

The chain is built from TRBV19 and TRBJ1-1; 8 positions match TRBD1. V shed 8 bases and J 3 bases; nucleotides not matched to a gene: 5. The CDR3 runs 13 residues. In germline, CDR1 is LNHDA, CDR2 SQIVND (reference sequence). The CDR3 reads CASGTGGDTEAFF. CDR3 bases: TGTGCCAGTGGTACAGGGGGAGACACTGAAGCTTTCTTT.

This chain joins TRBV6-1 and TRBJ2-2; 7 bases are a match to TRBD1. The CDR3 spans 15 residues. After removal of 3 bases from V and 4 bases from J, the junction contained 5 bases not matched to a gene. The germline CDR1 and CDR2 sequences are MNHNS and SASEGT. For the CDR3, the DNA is TGTGCCAGCAGTGAGACAGGGTTGGGCACCGGGGAGCTGTTTTTT. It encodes CASSETGLGTGELFF.